This is a list of T cell receptor beta chains from one sample in a study of cytomegalovirus exposure and HLA in healthy donors. Measured with immunoSEQ multiplex PCR; TCRdb has only the in-frame clones, and not every one. This repertoire shows about 150,000 clones, 82% found once; its top ten account for under 8.5%. Source material: PBMCs. Receptors originate from a woman between 45 and 60 years old in good health and CMV-seropositive. The CDR3 runs from the conserved cysteine through the conserved F or W. Each record gives: V gene, J gene, CDR3 protein.

TRBV10-2	TRBJ2-7	CASSESNTVYEQYF
TRBV30	TRBJ1-1	CAWSVWGTENTEAFF
TRBV5-8	TRBJ1-5	CASNRGGNQPQHF
TRBV25-1	TRBJ1-6	CASSGTHNSPLHF
TRBV29-1	TRBJ1-2	CSVGGGGTGGYYGYTF
TRBV6-6	TRBJ2-7	CASSYLTGYSYEQYF
TRBV7-2	TRBJ2-3	CASSPRQGASDTQYF
TRBV30	TRBJ1-2	CAWSSITGNGYTF
TRBV19	TRBJ2-2	CASSPWTGGGRTGELFF
TRBV5-1	TRBJ1-4	CASSLGQGREKLFF
TRBV6-4	TRBJ2-3	CASSVGGGTDTQYF
TRBV10-3	TRBJ2-7	CAISGGGQGTHEQYF
TRBV7-9	TRBJ1-6	CASSLSGGGSSPLHF
TRBV30	TRBJ2-5	CAWSVQGETQYF
TRBV9	TRBJ1-3	CASSVNRGGGNTIYF
TRBV18	TRBJ2-1	CASSQPGLGSGEQFF
TRBV5-1	TRBJ1-1	CASSSPTGTQLLNTEAFF
TRBV18	TRBJ2-1	CASSPPRTYNEQFF
TRBV7-6	TRBJ2-5	CASSLASGGEGQETQYF
TRBV5-1	TRBJ1-2	CASSWKTGTNYGYTF
TRBV6-6	TRBJ1-5	CASFLQFNQPQHF
TRBV18	TRBJ2-7	CASSPRQGAGEQYF
TRBV7-9	TRBJ2-3	CASSSSGRRENTQYF
TRBV19	TRBJ1-6	CASTRDRDIGSPLHF
TRBV6-5	TRBJ1-5	CASSKSRTGILPQHF
TRBV5-6	TRBJ1-1	CASSFGNRMNTEAFF
TRBV7-9	TRBJ1-2	CSSGRAGEGYTF
TRBV27	TRBJ1-1	CASIRNTEAFF
TRBV7-8	TRBJ2-1	CASAGRQGNLNNEQFF
TRBV6-5	TRBJ2-1	CASSYSPGQGNEQFF
TRBV5-1	TRBJ1-1	CASSGSGGNTEAFF
TRBV29-1	TRBJ2-3	CSVEEGPDTQYF
TRBV4-3	TRBJ1-1	CASSQDPAVGTEAFF
TRBV10-3	TRBJ2-7	CAISGDSSYEQYF
TRBV4-2	TRBJ2-7	CASSGVTSGGAQTYEQYF
TRBV7-6	TRBJ2-1	CASSLRTGGGYNEQFF
TRBV6-5	TRBJ2-1	CASSYGLAGGPVEQFF
TRBV27	TRBJ1-2	CASSSGQVGEYTF
TRBV6-5	TRBJ1-2	CASSYSLGQTGYTF
TRBV5-6	TRBJ2-1	CASSRDSSEQFF
TRBV10-1	TRBJ2-3	CASSERDGVRTDTQYF
TRBV27	TRBJ2-1	CASSLGDRAYNEQFF
TRBV27	TRBJ1-5	CASRGRGAGFYSNQPQHF
TRBV5-1	TRBJ2-7	CASSEWSPGGSYEQYF
TRBV9	TRBJ2-3	CASSVGTGSDTQYF
TRBV29-1	TRBJ1-4	CSVDSGRGEKLFF
TRBV4-3	TRBJ2-3	CASSQAPGTDTQYF
TRBV4-1	TRBJ1-2	CASSFRDNLLANYGYTF
TRBV5-1	TRBJ2-5	CASSLAGTSRETQYF
TRBV7-7	TRBJ1-5	CASSSGQRYSNQPQHF
TRBV7-2	TRBJ1-2	CASSSRTAYGYTF